A selection of T cell receptor beta chains follows, all from one sample in a study of monozygotic twins with inflammatory bowel disease. TCRdb reworked the 5' RACE reads into one entry per CDR3 protein, no DNA. Found here are 350,000 to 400,000 distinct CDR3 sequences; the top ten clones hold just over 2.5%. The specimen sequenced was blood. The source of these receptors is a human donor with ulcerative colitis or Crohn's disease, or a healthy co-twin of an affected twin (not recorded which). Each CDR3 is given with its conserved first and last residue.

j_gene: TRBJ1-1; v_gene: TRBV5-4; CDR3aa: CASRVKGQGFTTEAFF
j_gene: TRBJ1-1; v_gene: TRBV6-1; CDR3aa: CASSVTGTDAFF
j_gene: TRBJ1-1; v_gene: TRBV10-3; CDR3aa: CAIGTVNTEAFF
j_gene: TRBJ1-1; v_gene: TRBV10-3; CDR3aa: CATKDQVNTEAFF
j_gene: TRBJ1-3; v_gene: TRBV5-4; CDR3aa: CASSLRLYTGISGNTIYF
j_gene: TRBJ1-2; v_gene: TRBV7-2; CDR3aa: CASSLVEGKDYGYTF
j_gene: TRBJ2-1; v_gene: TRBV4-1; CDR3aa: CASSQGGGLAGDEQFF
j_gene: TRBJ2-6; v_gene: TRBV7-2; CDR3aa: CASNTAGAGANVLTF
j_gene: TRBJ1-1; v_gene: TRBV20-1; CDR3aa: CSARVGASTEAFF
j_gene: TRBJ2-1; v_gene: TRBV3-1; CDR3aa: CASSLLGDEQFF
j_gene: TRBJ2-3; v_gene: TRBV5-1; CDR3aa: CASSPRQGMGHLDTQYF
j_gene: TRBJ2-1; v_gene: TRBV3-1; CDR3aa: CASSQVWSGSNEQFF
j_gene: TRBJ2-5; v_gene: TRBV7-6; CDR3aa: CASSLSPRIAGSQETQYF
j_gene: TRBJ2-1; v_gene: TRBV20-1; CDR3aa: CSAPVGGGENYNEQFF
j_gene: TRBJ2-7; v_gene: TRBV6-2/TRBV6-3; CDR3aa: CASSYSTDSPYEQYF
j_gene: TRBJ2-5; v_gene: TRBV3-1; CDR3aa: CSSSQGGLQETQYF
j_gene: TRBJ1-6; v_gene: TRBV5-1; CDR3aa: CASTGEGNNSPLHF
j_gene: TRBJ1-5; v_gene: TRBV9; CDR3aa: CASSGQQGQPQHF
j_gene: TRBJ2-7; v_gene: TRBV5-1; CDR3aa: CASSPTQSTYEQYF
j_gene: TRBJ1-1; v_gene: TRBV4-3; CDR3aa: CASSQGRQVNTEAFF
j_gene: TRBJ1-1; v_gene: TRBV27; CDR3aa: CASSLGSWNTEAFF
j_gene: TRBJ2-2; v_gene: TRBV7-9; CDR3aa: CASSLAEAGELFF
j_gene: TRBJ1-6; v_gene: TRBV7-8; CDR3aa: CASSLGTGFTPLHF
j_gene: TRBJ2-7; v_gene: TRBV6-2/TRBV6-3; CDR3aa: CASSKLGAQREQYF
j_gene: TRBJ2-1; v_gene: TRBV30; CDR3aa: CAWSDGSYNEQFF
j_gene: TRBJ2-2; v_gene: TRBV7-9; CDR3aa: CASSIDHTGELFF
j_gene: TRBJ1-2; v_gene: TRBV5-1; CDR3aa: CASSLGQDGYTF
j_gene: TRBJ2-5; v_gene: TRBV10-3; CDR3aa: CATLGQGAGETQYF
j_gene: TRBJ2-5; v_gene: TRBV2; CDR3aa: CASILTGETQYF
j_gene: TRBJ1-2; v_gene: TRBV4-1; CDR3aa: CASSQDHRRITF
j_gene: TRBJ2-3; v_gene: TRBV6-5; CDR3aa: CASSSRTGATQYF
j_gene: TRBJ2-5; v_gene: TRBV7-9; CDR3aa: CASSGLAGVEKTQYF
j_gene: TRBJ1-5; v_gene: TRBV15; CDR3aa: CATSRTGHSNQPQHF
j_gene: TRBJ2-3; v_gene: TRBV27; CDR3aa: CASSLTGGGDTQYF
j_gene: TRBJ2-3; v_gene: TRBV4-3; CDR3aa: CASSQAFRGDTQYF
j_gene: TRBJ2-7; v_gene: TRBV24-1; CDR3aa: CATSDSNVARPEKEYF
j_gene: TRBJ2-6; v_gene: TRBV2; CDR3aa: CASSEALLGAGANVLTF
j_gene: TRBJ1-5; v_gene: TRBV5-6; CDR3aa: CASSLWPSNQPQHF
j_gene: TRBJ1-6; v_gene: TRBV4-1; CDR3aa: CASSQDGGGGSRYSPLHF
j_gene: TRBJ1-5; v_gene: TRBV4-1; CDR3aa: CASSQDRGGYQPQHF
j_gene: TRBJ2-1; v_gene: TRBV20-1; CDR3aa: CSASPGNYNEQFF
j_gene: TRBJ1-4; v_gene: TRBV4-1; CDR3aa: CASSQDTGATNEKLFF
j_gene: TRBJ2-7; v_gene: TRBV19; CDR3aa: CASKDPGQGNYEQYF
j_gene: TRBJ2-1; v_gene: TRBV6-5; CDR3aa: CASSLWADQGSSYNEQFF
j_gene: TRBJ1-2; v_gene: TRBV27; CDR3aa: CASSLSGRLSYGYTF
j_gene: TRBJ2-7; v_gene: TRBV6-6; CDR3aa: CASGRENEQYF
j_gene: TRBJ1-2; v_gene: TRBV7-9; CDR3aa: CASSQSGAVGYTF
j_gene: TRBJ2-2; v_gene: TRBV27; CDR3aa: CASSIGPAGGELFF
j_gene: TRBJ1-2; v_gene: TRBV12-3/TRBV12-4; CDR3aa: CASSRGGYGYTF
j_gene: TRBJ2-5; v_gene: TRBV12-3/TRBV12-4; CDR3aa: CASSDRTSGAETQYF
j_gene: TRBJ2-7; v_gene: TRBV19; CDR3aa: CASSGLAGAYEQYF
j_gene: TRBJ1-1; v_gene: TRBV29-1; CDR3aa: CSVKDRVGNTEAFF
j_gene: TRBJ2-1; v_gene: TRBV20-1; CDR3aa: CSAEGQLLTYNEQFF
j_gene: TRBJ2-7; v_gene: TRBV7-2; CDR3aa: CASSLVSGTGAVEQYF
j_gene: TRBJ1-1; v_gene: TRBV5-1; CDR3aa: CASKQGGIDTEAFF
j_gene: TRBJ2-7; v_gene: TRBV20-1; CDR3aa: CSASGAPGYEQYF
j_gene: TRBJ1-1; v_gene: TRBV9; CDR3aa: CASSGRDKWLGTEAFF
j_gene: TRBJ2-5; v_gene: TRBV7-2; CDR3aa: CASSFGTQRRETQYF